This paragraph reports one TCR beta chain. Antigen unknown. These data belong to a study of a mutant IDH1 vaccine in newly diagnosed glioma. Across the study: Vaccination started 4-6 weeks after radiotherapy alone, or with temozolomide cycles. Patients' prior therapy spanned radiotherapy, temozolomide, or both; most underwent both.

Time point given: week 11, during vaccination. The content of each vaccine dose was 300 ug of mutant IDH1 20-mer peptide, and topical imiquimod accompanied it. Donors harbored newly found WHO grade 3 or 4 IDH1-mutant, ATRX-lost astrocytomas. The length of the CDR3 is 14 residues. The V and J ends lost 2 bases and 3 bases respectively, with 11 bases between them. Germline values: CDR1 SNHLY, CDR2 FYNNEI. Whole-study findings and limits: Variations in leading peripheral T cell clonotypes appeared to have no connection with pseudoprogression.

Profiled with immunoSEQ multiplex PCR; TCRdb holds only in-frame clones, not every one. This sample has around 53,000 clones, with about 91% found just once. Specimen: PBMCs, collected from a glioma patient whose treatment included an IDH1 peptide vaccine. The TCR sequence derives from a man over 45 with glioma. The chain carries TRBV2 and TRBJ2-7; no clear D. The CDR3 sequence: CASSERQSLYEQYF. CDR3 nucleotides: TGTGCCAGCAGTGAAAGGCAGTCCCTCTACGAGCAGTACTTC.